This is a list of T cell receptor beta chains from one sample in a study of human T cells and chemical hapten exposure. TCRdb used MiXCR to reprocess the RACE reads, holding one entry per CDR3 protein. The table lists more than 150,000 distinct CDR3 sequences, around 13% of them singletons. The sample in question was whole blood, obtained in connection with sensitization to the hapten diphenylcyclopropenone (DPC). The receptors here all came from a woman aged 25 to 39 with alopecia areata. Some clones in this sample may be carry-over from other donors' samples. Each CDR3 is given with its conserved first and last residue. Fields, in order: D gene, V gene, CDR3 protein. D genes are given only for firm matches.

.,TRBV7-2,CASSSTGIMIQETQYF
.,TRBV5-6,CASSFGQILAKNIQYF
.,TRBV27,CASSVQSSYNEQFF
.,TRBV29-1,CSVEGDRWGTDTQYF
TRBD1,TRBV18,CASSPGQPVDTQYF
.,TRBV27,CASGPLQSYEQYF
TRBD1,TRBV29-1,CSVPRQGNGYTF
TRBD1,TRBV5-1,CASSGQGADTQYF
.,TRBV7-9,CASSLQGTSRGNTIYF
TRBD1,TRBV6-2/TRBV6-3,CASSQNRGRAEAFF
.,TRBV18,CASSPSYGADKNIQYF
TRBD1,TRBV6-2/TRBV6-3,CASGSPDRAETQYF